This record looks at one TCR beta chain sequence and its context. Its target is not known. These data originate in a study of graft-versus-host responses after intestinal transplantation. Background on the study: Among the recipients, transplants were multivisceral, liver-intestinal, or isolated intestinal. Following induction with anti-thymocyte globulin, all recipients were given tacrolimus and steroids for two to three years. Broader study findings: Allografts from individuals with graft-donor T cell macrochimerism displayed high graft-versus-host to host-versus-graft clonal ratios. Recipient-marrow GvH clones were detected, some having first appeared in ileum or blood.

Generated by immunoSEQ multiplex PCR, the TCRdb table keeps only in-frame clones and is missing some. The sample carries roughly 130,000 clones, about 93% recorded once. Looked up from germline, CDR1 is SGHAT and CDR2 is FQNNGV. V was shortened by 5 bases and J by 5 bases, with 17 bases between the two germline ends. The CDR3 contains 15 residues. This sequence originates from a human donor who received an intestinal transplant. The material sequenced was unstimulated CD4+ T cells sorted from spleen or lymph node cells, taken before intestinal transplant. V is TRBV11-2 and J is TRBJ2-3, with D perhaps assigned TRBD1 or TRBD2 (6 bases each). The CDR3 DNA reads TGTGCCAGCAGCCTAACGGGGGCGATTTTAGATACGCAGTATTTT. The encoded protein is CASSLTGAILDTQYF.